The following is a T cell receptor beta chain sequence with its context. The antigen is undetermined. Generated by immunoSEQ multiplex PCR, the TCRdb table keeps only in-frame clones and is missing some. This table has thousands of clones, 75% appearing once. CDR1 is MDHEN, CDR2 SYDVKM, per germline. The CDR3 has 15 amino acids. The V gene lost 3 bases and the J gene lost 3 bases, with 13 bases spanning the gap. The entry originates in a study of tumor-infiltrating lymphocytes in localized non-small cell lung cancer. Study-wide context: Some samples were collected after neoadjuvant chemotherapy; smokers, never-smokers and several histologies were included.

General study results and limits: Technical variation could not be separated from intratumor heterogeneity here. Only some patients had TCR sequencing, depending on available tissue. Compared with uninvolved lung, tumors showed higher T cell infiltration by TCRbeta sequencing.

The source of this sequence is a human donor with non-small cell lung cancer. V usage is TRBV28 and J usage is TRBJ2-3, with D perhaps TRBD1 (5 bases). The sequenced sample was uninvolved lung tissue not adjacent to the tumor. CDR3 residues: CASSLWQGKTDTQYF. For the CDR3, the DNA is TGTGCCAGCAGTTTGTGGCAGGGTAAAACAGATACGCAGTATTTT.